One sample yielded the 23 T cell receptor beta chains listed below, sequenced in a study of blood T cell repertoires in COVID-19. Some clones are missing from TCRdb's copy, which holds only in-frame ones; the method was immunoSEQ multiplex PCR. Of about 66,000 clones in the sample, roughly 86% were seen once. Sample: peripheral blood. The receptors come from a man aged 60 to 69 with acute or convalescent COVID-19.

The CDR3 DNA reads as TGTGCCAGCAGTTTCAGCGGGGATGTGTGGAGTTCACCCCTCCACTTT. The encoded protein is CASSFSGDVWSSPLHF. The genes are TRBV6-6 and TRBJ1-6; no reliable D call. The CDR3 spans 16 residues. Trimming cost V 4 bases and J 9 bases, with 19 bases left between them. CDR1 and CDR2 (germline): MNHNY, SVGAGI (reference sequence).

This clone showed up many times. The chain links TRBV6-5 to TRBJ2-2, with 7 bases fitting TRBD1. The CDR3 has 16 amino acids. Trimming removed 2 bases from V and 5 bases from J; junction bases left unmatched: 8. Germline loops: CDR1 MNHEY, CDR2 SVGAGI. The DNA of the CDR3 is TGTGCCAGCAGTTACCCACCCCCGACAGGGACCGGGGAGCTGTTTTTT. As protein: CASSYPPPTGTGELFF.

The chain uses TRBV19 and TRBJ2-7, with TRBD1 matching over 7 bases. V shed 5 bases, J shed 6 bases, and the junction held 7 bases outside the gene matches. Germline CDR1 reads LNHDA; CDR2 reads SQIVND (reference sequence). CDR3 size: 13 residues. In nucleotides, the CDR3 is TGTGCCAGTAGTTTGCGACAGGGAGCCGAGCAGTACTTC. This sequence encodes CASSLRQGAEQYF.

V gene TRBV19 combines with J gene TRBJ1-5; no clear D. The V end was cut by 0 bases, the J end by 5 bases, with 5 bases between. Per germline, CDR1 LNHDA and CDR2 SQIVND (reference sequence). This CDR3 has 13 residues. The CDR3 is CASSIESDQPQHF. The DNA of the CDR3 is TGTGCCAGTAGTATAGAAAGCGATCAGCCCCAGCATTTT.

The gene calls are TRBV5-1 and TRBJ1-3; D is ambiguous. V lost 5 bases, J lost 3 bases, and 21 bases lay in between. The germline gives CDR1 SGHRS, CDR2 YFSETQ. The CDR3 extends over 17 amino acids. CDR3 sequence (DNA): TGCGCCAGCAGTTACGGGATTAGTCGTCGGGGTGGAAACACCATATATTTT. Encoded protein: CASSYGISRRGGNTIYF.

CDR3 protein: CASSATALYGYTF. The CDR3 coding sequence is TGTGCCAGCAGTGCGACAGCACTTTATGGCTACACCTTC. This chain links TRBV25-1 with TRBJ1-2, with D tentatively TRBD1 (5 bases). Trimming shortened V by 4 bases and J by 5 bases, and 11 bases separated the two germline ends. Germline-derived CDR1 and CDR2 are MGHDK and SYGVNS. This CDR3 comprises 13 residues.

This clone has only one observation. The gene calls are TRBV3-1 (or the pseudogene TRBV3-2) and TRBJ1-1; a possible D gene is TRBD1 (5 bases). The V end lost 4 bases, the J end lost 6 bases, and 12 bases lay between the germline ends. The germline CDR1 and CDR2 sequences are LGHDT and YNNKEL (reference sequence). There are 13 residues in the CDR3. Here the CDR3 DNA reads TGTGCCAGCAGCCTCCCTGGGGGGGCTGAAGCTTTCTTT. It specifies CASSLPGGAEAFF.

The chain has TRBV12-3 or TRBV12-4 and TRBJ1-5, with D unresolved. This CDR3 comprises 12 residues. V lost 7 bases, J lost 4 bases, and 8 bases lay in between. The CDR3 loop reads CASTTSNQPQHF. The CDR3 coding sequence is TGTGCCAGCACTACCTCTAATCAGCCCCAGCATTTT.

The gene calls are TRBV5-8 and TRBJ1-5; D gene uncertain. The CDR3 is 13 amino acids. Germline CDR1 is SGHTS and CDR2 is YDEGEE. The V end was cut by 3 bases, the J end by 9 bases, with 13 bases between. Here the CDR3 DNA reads TGTGCCAGCAGCTACTCCCGGACTCGGCCCCAGCATTTT. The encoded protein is CASSYSRTRPQHF.

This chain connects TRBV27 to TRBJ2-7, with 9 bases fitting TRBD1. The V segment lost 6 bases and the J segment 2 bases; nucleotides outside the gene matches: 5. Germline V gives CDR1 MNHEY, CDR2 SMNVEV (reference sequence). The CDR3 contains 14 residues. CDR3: CASRPGQGPYEQYF. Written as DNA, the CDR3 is TGTGCCAGCAGACCGGGACAGGGACCCTACGAGCAGTACTTC.

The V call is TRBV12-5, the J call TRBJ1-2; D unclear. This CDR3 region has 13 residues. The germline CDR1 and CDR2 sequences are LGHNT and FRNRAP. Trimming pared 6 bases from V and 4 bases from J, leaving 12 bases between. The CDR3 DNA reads TGTGCTAGTGGCCCCAGAGGATCCTATGGCTACACCTTC. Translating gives CASGPRGSYGYTF.

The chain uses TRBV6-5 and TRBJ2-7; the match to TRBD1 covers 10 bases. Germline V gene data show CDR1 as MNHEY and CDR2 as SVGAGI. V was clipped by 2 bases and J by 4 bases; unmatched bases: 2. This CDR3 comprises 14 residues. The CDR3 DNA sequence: TGTGCCAGCAGTTACAGGGACAGGGGTTACGAGCAGTACTTC. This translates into CASSYRDRGYEQYF.

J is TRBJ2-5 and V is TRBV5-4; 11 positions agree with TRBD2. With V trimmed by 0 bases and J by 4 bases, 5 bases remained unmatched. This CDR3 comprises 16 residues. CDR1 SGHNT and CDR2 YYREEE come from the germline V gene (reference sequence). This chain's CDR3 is CASSLVSGGAAETQYF. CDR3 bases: TGTGCCAGCAGCTTGGTTAGCGGGGGGGCCGCAGAGACCCAGTACTTC.

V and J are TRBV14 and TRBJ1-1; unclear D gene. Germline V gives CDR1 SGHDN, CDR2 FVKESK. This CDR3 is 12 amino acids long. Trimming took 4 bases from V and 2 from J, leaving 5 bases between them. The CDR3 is CASSLYNTEAFF. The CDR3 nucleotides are TGTGCCAGCAGCCTGTATAACACTGAAGCTTTCTTT.

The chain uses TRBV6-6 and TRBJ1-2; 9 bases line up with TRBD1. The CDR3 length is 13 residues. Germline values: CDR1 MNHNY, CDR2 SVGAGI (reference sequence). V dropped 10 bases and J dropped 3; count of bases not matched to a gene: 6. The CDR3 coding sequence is TGTGCCACCCCACGGACAGGGGACTATGGCTACACCTTC. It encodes CATPRTGDYGYTF.

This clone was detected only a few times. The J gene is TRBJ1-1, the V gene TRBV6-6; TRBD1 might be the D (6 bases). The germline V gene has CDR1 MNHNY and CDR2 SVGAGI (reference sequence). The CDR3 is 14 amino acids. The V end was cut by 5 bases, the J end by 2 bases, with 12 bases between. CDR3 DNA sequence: TGTGCCAGCAGTACCGGGACACTTAACACTGAAGCTTTCTTT. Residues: CASSTGTLNTEAFF.

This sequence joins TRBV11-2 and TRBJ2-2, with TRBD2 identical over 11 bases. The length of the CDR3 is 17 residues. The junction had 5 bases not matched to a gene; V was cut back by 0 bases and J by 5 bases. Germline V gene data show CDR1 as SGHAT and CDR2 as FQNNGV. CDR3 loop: CASSLESLAGGTGELFF. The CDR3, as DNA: TGTGCCAGCAGCTTAGAATCCCTAGCGGGGGGTACCGGGGAGCTGTTTTTT.

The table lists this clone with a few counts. Here the CDR3 reads CASSLDPGGGKQFF. As DNA, the CDR3 is TGCGCCAGCAGCTTGGATCCAGGGGGTGGAAAGCAGTTCTTC. The chain uses TRBV5-1 and TRBJ2-1, with 7 positions matching TRBD1. The CDR3 has 14 residues. Losses at the gene ends were 0 bases for V and 11 bases for J; bases not matched to a gene: 8. Germline V gives CDR1 SGHRS, CDR2 YFSETQ. The entire variable domain, with the rest obtained from reference TRBV5-1 and TRBJ2-1, is as follows: KAGVTQTPRYLIKTRGQQVTLSCSPISGHRSVSWYQQTPGQGLQFLFEYFSETQRNKGNFPGRFSGRQFSNSRSEMNVSTLELGDSALYLCASSLDPGGGKQFFGPGTRLTVL.

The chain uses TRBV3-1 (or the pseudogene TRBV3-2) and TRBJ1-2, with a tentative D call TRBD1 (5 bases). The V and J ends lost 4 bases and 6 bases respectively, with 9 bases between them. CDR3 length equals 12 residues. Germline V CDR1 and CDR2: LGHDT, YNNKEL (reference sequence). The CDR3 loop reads CASSRVGDGYTF. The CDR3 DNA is TGTGCCAGCAGCCGGGTAGGGGATGGCTACACCTTC.

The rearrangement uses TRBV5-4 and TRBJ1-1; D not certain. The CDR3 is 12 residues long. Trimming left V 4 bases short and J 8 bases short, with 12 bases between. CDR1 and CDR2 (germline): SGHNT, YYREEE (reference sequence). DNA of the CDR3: TGTGCCAGCAGCCCCCGTGACAAAGAAGCTTTCTTT. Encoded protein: CASSPRDKEAFF.

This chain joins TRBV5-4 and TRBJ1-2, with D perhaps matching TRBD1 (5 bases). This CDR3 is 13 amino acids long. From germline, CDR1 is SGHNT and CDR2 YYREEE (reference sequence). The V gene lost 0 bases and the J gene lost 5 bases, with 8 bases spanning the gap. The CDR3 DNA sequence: TGTGCCAGCAGCTTGGACAGGAGTTATGGCTACACCTTC. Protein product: CASSLDRSYGYTF. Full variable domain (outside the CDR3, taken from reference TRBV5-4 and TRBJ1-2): ETGVTQSPTHLIKTRGQQVTLRCSSQSGHNTVSWYQQALGQGPQFIFQYYREEENGRGNFPPRFSGLQFPNYSSELNVNALELDDSALYLCASSLDRSYGYTFGSGTRLTVV.

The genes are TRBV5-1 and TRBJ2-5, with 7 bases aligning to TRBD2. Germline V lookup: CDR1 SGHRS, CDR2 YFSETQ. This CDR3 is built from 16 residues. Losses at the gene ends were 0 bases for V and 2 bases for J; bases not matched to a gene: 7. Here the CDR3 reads CASSLGVVGGQETQYF. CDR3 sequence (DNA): TGCGCCAGCAGCTTGGGCGTGGTCGGGGGGCAAGAGACCCAGTACTTC.

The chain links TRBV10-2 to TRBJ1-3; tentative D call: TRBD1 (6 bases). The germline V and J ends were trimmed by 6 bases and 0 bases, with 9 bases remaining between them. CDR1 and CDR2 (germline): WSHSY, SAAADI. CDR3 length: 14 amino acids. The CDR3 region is CASRGHISGNTIYF. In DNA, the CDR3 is TGCGCCAGCAGGGGACATATCTCTGGAAACACCATATATTTT.